This T cell receptor (beta chain) derives from a study of CD8+CD57+ T cells in acquired aplastic anemia. Overall study results and limits: Both patients and controls carried the same twenty-nine CD8+ CDR3 sequences.

The authors sequenced patients whose flow cytometry had shown CD8+CD57+ cell expansion. Blood sampling was performed on the patients, and none of them had received therapy by then. CDR1 and CDR2 (germline): SGHTA, FQGNSA. The ends were cut back, 5 bases at V and 7 bases at J, with 18 bases in the middle. This CDR3 region has 15 residues. Profiles of TCR beta VDJ and CDR3 were generated from a genomic DNA template. TCRdb analysed the reads with MiXCR anew, one entry per CDR3 protein. Among a few hundred thousand distinct CDR3 sequences listed, under 60% were seen once. Points on this clonotype: What it binds is not known.

Source material: sorted CD4+, CD8+, or CD8+CD57+ T cells (not recorded which) from PBMCs. This clonotype was obtained from a human donor with aplastic anemia. V usage is TRBV7-2 and J usage is TRBJ1-5, with D possibly matching TRBD1 (6 bases). The DNA of the CDR3 is TGTGCCAGCAGCCCCCGGGGGGCGTCGGGGCAGCCCCAGCATTTT. Translated, it gives CASSPRGASGQPQHF.